The clone carrying this T cell receptor (beta chain) was detected a few times. The CDR3 consists of 14 residues. Germline V CDR1 and CDR2: SQVTM, ANQGSEA. The V and J ends lost 5 bases and 5 bases, in that order; junction bases with no gene match: 10. This sample is drawn from a study of patients and donors after allogeneic stem cell transplantation. TCRdb ran MiXCR on the RT-PCR reads and lists one entry per CDR3 protein. The sample shows 800,000 to 1,000,000 distinct CDR3 sequences, 15% to 20% of them seen only once. The TCR comes from a human donor who was either an allogeneic HSCT recipient or a stem cell or donor lymphocyte infusion donor (not recorded which). It is not recorded whose cells these are; they may come from a transplant donor. The chain is built from TRBV29-1 and TRBJ2-5; 8 bases line up with TRBD2. Source material: blood, either unsorted or a sorted T cell fraction (not recorded which). The CDR3 coding sequence is TGCAGCGTTCTACTAGCGGTCCCGGGGGAGACCCAGTACTTC. Translation: CSVLLAVPGETQYF. The variable domain in full, with the rest retrieved from reference TRBV29-1 and TRBJ2-5, is SAVISQKPSRDICQRGTSLTIQCQVDSQVTMMFWYRQQPGQSLTLIATANQGSEATYESGFVIDKFPISRPNLTFSTLTVSNMSPEDSSIYLCSVLLAVPGETQYFGPGTRLLVL.